The 29 T cell receptor beta chains in this list originate from one sample, sequenced in a study of CD8+CD57+ T cells in acquired aplastic anemia. Patients sequenced had flow cytometry evidence of CD8+CD57+ cell expansion. Profiling that covered TCR beta VDJ and CDR3 relied on genomic DNA as its template. TCRdb re-derived calls from the reads in MiXCR, one entry per CDR3 protein. The sample contains about 200,000 distinct CDR3 sequences, 65% of which appear only once. The sequenced sample was sorted CD4+, CD8+, or CD8+CD57+ T cells (not recorded which) from PBMCs. The receptors were gathered from a human donor with aplastic anemia.

V is TRBV5-1 and J is TRBJ2-3; the D is unclear. Between the trimmed V and J ends, which lost 2 bases and 5 bases, there was a span of 6 bases. Germline V CDR1 and CDR2: SGHRS, YFSETQ. This CDR3 region has 12 residues. The DNA for the CDR3 is TGCGCCAGCAGCTTCACAGTAGATACGCAGTATTTT. Translation: CASSFTVDTQYF.

As to this clonotype: A read error may produce the germline difference seen at one junction end. The chain joins TRBV2 to TRBJ2-1; 7 nucleotides align to TRBD2. Looked up from germline, CDR1 is SNHLY and CDR2 is FYNNEI. The CDR3 runs to 13 residues. CDR3 coding DNA: TGTGCCACCCGGCGGGAGTCCTTCAATGAGCAGTTCTTC. Encoded protein: CATRRESFNEQFF.

The CDR3 sequence is CASSPGKGGETQYF. Here the CDR3 DNA reads TGTGCCAGCAGCCCCGGGAAGGGCGGGGAGACCCAGTACTTC. J is TRBJ2-5 and V is TRBV5-8; D might be TRBD2 (5 bases). The CDR3 has 14 amino acids. The V gene's germline CDR1 is SGHTS and CDR2 YDEGEE. V was shortened by 4 bases and J by 5 bases, with 15 bases between the two germline ends.

This clonotype has a count of ten or more. The chain carries TRBV4-1 and TRBJ1-5; D gene unclear. The CDR3 totals 16 residues. Germline CDR1 is MGHRA and CDR2 is YSYEKL. V was trimmed by 3 bases and J by 0 bases, leaving 12 bases between them. The CDR3 protein is CASSQTGSYSNQPQHF. CDR3 nucleotide sequence: TGCGCCAGCAGCCAGACGGGGAGTTATAGCAATCAGCCCCAGCATTTT.

The rearrangement links TRBV20-1 to TRBJ2-1; TRBD2 might be the D (5 bases). V lost 6 bases to trimming and J lost 4 bases, with 13 bases between them. The CDR3 totals 13 residues. Germline V lookup: CDR1 DFQATT, CDR2 SNEGSKA (reference sequence). The CDR3 DNA sequence: TGCAGTGCCGTCGGGGAGACTTACAATGAGCAGTTCTTC. It encodes CSAVGETYNEQFF.

The rearrangement links TRBV29-1 to TRBJ1-2, with a tentative D call TRBD1 (6 bases). CDR1 is SQVTM and CDR2 is ANQGSEA in the germline V gene. This CDR3 has 14 residues. Trimming took 3 bases from V and 7 from J, leaving 18 bases between them. The CDR3 here is CSVDLTGAPFGYTF. In nucleotides, the CDR3 is TGCAGCGTTGACCTGACAGGAGCCCCTTTTGGCTACACCTTC.

This clonotype showed up just a few times. The CDR3 reads CASVDDYNEQFF. The DNA of the CDR3 is TGTGCCAGCGTTGACGATTACAATGAGCAGTTCTTC. The chain carries TRBV10-3 and TRBJ2-1; D remains unclear. Per germline, CDR1 ENHRY and CDR2 SYGVKD. V lost 10 bases and J lost 4, with 11 bases in between. This CDR3 has 12 residues.

This sequence joins TRBV7-2 and TRBJ1-2; weak D call: TRBD1 (6 bases). This CDR3 comprises 13 residues. Germline V CDR1 and CDR2: SGHTA, FQGNSA. With 6 bases removed from V and 8 bases from J, the gap between germline ends came to 16 bases. CDR3 residues: CASSLLQGGGYTF. In DNA form, the CDR3 reads TGTGCCAGCAGTTTACTACAGGGCGGAGGCTACACCTTC.

The gene calls are TRBV7-2 and TRBJ1-2; no clear D. This CDR3 is 14 amino acids long. The germline CDR1 and CDR2 sequences are SGHTA and FQGNSA. The V gene lost 5 bases and the J gene lost 3 bases, with 13 bases spanning the gap. The CDR3 loop reads CASSPSLRDYGYTF. DNA for the CDR3: TGTGCCAGCAGCCCGTCCCTGCGTGACTATGGCTACACCTTC.

This clonotype was counted between two and nine times. In DNA, the CDR3 is TGTGCCAGCAGCCCGGCGGGCAATCAGCCCCAGCATTTT. It specifies CASSPAGNQPQHF. This chain joins TRBV14 and TRBJ1-5; D is unresolved. This CDR3 spans 13 amino acids. From germline, CDR1 is SGHDN and CDR2 FVKESK. Trimming removed 4 bases from V and 2 bases from J, with 6 bases in between.

J is TRBJ1-2 and V is TRBV2; possible D gene TRBD1, 6 bases. CDR1 and CDR2 (germline): SNHLY, FYNNEI. V was trimmed by 8 bases and J by 8 bases, leaving 15 bases between them. This CDR3 has 12 residues. Here the CDR3 DNA reads TGTGCCAGCCGATGGACAGTCGGGGGCTACACCTTC. Amino acids: CASRWTVGGYTF.

CDR3 sequence: CSARIGTELTDTQFF. DNA of the CDR3: TGCAGTGCTAGAATTGGGACAGAACTCACAGATACGCAGTTCTTC. V usage is TRBV20-1 and J usage is TRBJ2-1; TRBD1 agrees at 7 bases. CDR3 size: 15 residues. CDR1 is DFQATT, CDR2 SNEGSKA, per germline (reference sequence). Trimming cost V 2 bases and J 12 bases; bases outside gene matches: 16.

The chain carries TRBV24-1 and TRBJ1-6; D gene unclear. The V end lost 9 bases, the J end lost 0 bases, and 17 bases lay between the germline ends. Germline V lookup: CDR1 KGHDR, CDR2 SFDVKD. The CDR3 is 17 amino acids. CDR3: CATGPRAGSSYNSPLHF. The CDR3 region has the DNA TGTGCCACCGGGCCGAGGGCGGGGAGCTCCTATAATTCACCCCTCCACTTT.

Concerning this clonotype: A junction end diverges from the germline sequence, so it may reflect a read error. The chain combines TRBV7-9 with TRBJ2-7; D is ambiguous. This CDR3 spans 13 amino acids. Germline-derived CDR1 and CDR2 are SEHNR and FQNEAQ (reference sequence). In DNA form, the CDR3 reads TGCGCCAGCAGTTACAGCAGATCCAACGAGCAGTACTTC. Its translation: CASSYSRSNEQYF.

This chain uses TRBV7-9 with TRBJ2-2; D may be TRBD2 (6 bases). Per germline, CDR1 SEHNR and CDR2 FQNEAQ (reference sequence). V shed 0 bases and J shed 8 bases, with 10 bases lying between them. This CDR3 has 14 amino acids. The CDR3 nucleotides are TGTGCCAGCAGCTTAGCCGGACTACCGGGGGAGCTGTTTTTT. This sequence encodes CASSLAGLPGELFF.

On this clonotype: A much larger clonotype is one base distant, so this may be a read error. Lacking the conserved final phenylalanine or tryptophan, this CDR3 likely reflects a read error. V is TRBV6-1 and J is TRBJ2-7, with 8 bases matching TRBD1. V trimming: 4 bases; J trimming: 2 bases; junction bases outside the gene matches: 7. Looked up from germline, CDR1 is MNHNS and CDR2 is SASEGT. This CDR3 is 15 amino acids long. This CDR3 is CASSVNYRGAYEQYS. CDR3 DNA: TGTGCCAGCAGTGTAAATTACAGGGGGGCCTACGAGCAGTACTCC.

This chain's CDR3 is CASSLVRTGELFF. CDR3 bases: TGTGCCAGCAGCTTAGTCCGGACCGGGGAGCTGTTTTTT. V and J are TRBV7-9 and TRBJ2-2; D unclear. CDR3 size: 13 residues. Germline-derived CDR1 and CDR2 are SEHNR and FQNEAQ (reference sequence). V shed 1 base and J shed 5 bases, with 5 bases lying between them.

With respect to this clonotype: Its ends do not fully match the called genes, so a read error is possible. This sequence joins TRBV15 and TRBJ1-2; 8 bases are shared with TRBD1. Germline V gene data show CDR1 as LNHNV and CDR2 as YYDKDF (reference sequence). The CDR3 length is 18 residues. The CDR3 coding sequence is TGTGCCACCAGCCGCACGGATGACAGGGGTAGGTTCCACTACGGCTACACCTTC. It is translated as CATSRTDDRGRFHYGYTF.

This chain joins TRBV5-6 and TRBJ2-7; no definite D call. Germline V lookup: CDR1 SGHDT, CDR2 YYEEEE. V dropped 0 bases and J dropped 3 bases, with 7 bases sitting between them. This CDR3 has 13 amino acids. The CDR3 DNA reads TGTGCCAGCAGCTTGGGACGCCTCTACGAGCAGTACGTC. Its translation: CASSLGRLYEQYV.

In regard to this clonotype: One end of the junction varies from germline; a read error may be responsible. The chain carries TRBV5-1 and TRBJ2-3; D uncertain. CDR1 and CDR2 from the germline V gene are SGHRS and YFSETQ. This CDR3 spans 12 amino acids. The CDR3 here is CASSAATDTQYF. The DNA for the CDR3 is TGTGCCAGCAGCGCTGCCACAGATACGCAGTATTTT.

The chain has TRBV15 and TRBJ1-2; 9 nucleotides agree with TRBD1. Unmatched junction bases numbered 4, after V lost 4 bases and J lost 7 bases. In germline, CDR1 is LNHNV, CDR2 YYDKDF (reference sequence). This CDR3 is built from 13 residues. The CDR3 reads CATSKNRGPGYTF. In DNA form, the CDR3 reads TGTGCCACCAGCAAAAACAGGGGGCCTGGCTACACCTTC.

Remarks on this clonotype: The junction departs from germline at one end; a sequencing error may be responsible. The chain joins TRBV19 to TRBJ2-7, with TRBD1 matching 8 bases. Germline CDR1 is LNHDA and CDR2 is SQIVND (reference sequence). This CDR3 region has 14 residues. The CDR3 bases are TGTGCCAGTAGTGTAGACAGGGGTGGCTACGAGCAGTACTTC. Translated, it gives CASSVDRGGYEQYF.

The V and J genes are TRBV20-1 and TRBJ1-3; D gene ambiguous. V lost 1 base to trimming and J lost 2 bases, with 9 bases between them. Germline V CDR1 and CDR2: DFQATT, SNEGSKA (reference sequence). This CDR3 is 14 amino acids long. The CDR3 here is CSARAPGAGNTIYF. The CDR3 region has the DNA TGCAGTGCTAGAGCTCCGGGAGCTGGAAACACCATATATTTT.

The chain recombines TRBV7-3 with TRBJ2-3, with TRBD2 as a possible D gene (6 bases). The CDR3 covers 15 residues. The germline V gene encodes CDR1 SGHTA and CDR2 FQGTGA. Trimming took off 0 bases at V and 2 bases at J, with 9 bases between the two ends. The CDR3 DNA follows: TGTGCCAGCAGCTTAACGCGGGACTCCACAGATACGCAGTATTTT. Its translation: CASSLTRDSTDTQYF.

The rearrangement links TRBV9 to TRBJ2-7; the match to TRBD1 covers 7 bases. CDR1 is SGDLS, CDR2 YYNGEE, per germline. Germline trimming cut 0 bases from V and 3 bases from J; bases unmatched to any gene: 6. This CDR3 is 15 amino acids long. The CDR3 here is CASSVGGTDFYEQYF. DNA for the CDR3: TGTGCCAGCAGCGTAGGAGGGACAGACTTCTACGAGCAGTACTTC.

The chain recombines TRBV10-3 with TRBJ1-1; a possible D gene is TRBD1 (6 bases). The V and J ends lost 5 bases and 6 bases respectively, with 16 bases between them. Germline CDR1 is ENHRY and CDR2 is SYGVKD. This CDR3 contains 14 residues. CDR3 sequence reads: CAISPRQEGPEAFF. CDR3 DNA: TGTGCCATCAGTCCGAGACAGGAGGGACCTGAAGCTTTCTTT.

This clonotype has just one count. The V gene is TRBV20-1, the J gene TRBJ2-3, with no clear D. Between the trimmed V and J ends, which lost 0 bases and 0 bases, there was a span of 13 bases. CDR1 is DFQATT and CDR2 is SNEGSKA in the germline V gene (reference sequence). This CDR3 is built from 16 residues. CDR3 nucleotides: TGCAGTGCTAGAGAAGAAGGTCCCAGTAGCACAGATACGCAGTATTTT. Translating it yields CSAREEGPSSTDTQYF.

The gene calls are TRBV29-1 and TRBJ1-5; 8 bases line up with TRBD1. The J segment lost 5 bases and the V segment lost 4 bases, leaving 4 bases of the junction unmatched. Per the germline V gene, CDR1 is SQVTM and CDR2 is ANQGSEA. The CDR3 runs 13 residues. CDR3 coding DNA: TGCAGCGTTGCAGGGACAGGCGATCAGCCCCAGCATTTT. It encodes CSVAGTGDQPQHF.

V usage is TRBV29-1 and J usage is TRBJ2-5, with TRBD2 matching over 10 bases. The junction had 7 bases not matched to a gene; V was cut back by 6 bases and J by 0 bases. The CDR3 length is 15 residues. Germline lookup yields CDR1 SQVTM and CDR2 ANQGSEA. CDR3 loop: CSVNGLADNQETQYF. The CDR3 nucleotides are TGCAGCGTCAATGGACTAGCGGACAACCAAGAGACCCAGTACTTC.